The present T cell receptor beta chain was sequenced within a study of T cells in Graves' hyperthyroidism and ophthalmopathy. In its sample, this clonotype was seen a few times. Trimming stripped 0 bases from V and 7 bases from J, with 11 bases between. The germline gives CDR1 SGHRS, CDR2 YFSETQ. The CDR3 extends over 14 amino acids. TCR beta CDR3 region amplification was performed from RNA transcripts. HTBI primers drove first-round RT-PCR of the TCR CDR3. Using its own MiXCR run on the multiplex PCR reads, TCRdb lists one record per CDR3 protein. The table includes 350,000 to 500,000 distinct CDR3 sequences, approximately 15% detected once.

The receptor was derived from a woman between 18 and 29 years old with Graves' hyperthyroidism. The source material was blood. The chain recombines TRBV5-1 with TRBJ2-1, with a possible D match to TRBD2 (6 bases). The CDR3 is CASSLAATRNEQFF. The CDR3 region has the DNA TGCGCCAGCAGCTTGGCAGCGACTAGGAATGAGCAGTTCTTC.